One sample yielded the 31 T cell receptor beta chains listed below, sequenced in a study of OX40 agonist ivuxolimab in advanced cancers. Clones were read by immunoSEQ multiplex PCR, and TCRdb kept only the in-frame ones, dropping some. The table records 60,000 to 100,000 clones, roughly 87% of them present only once. The material was CD4+ or CD8+ T cells sorted from blood, obtained in a trial of the OX40 agonist ivuxolimab. These receptor sequences come from an adult with an advanced solid tumor such as melanoma, head and neck, liver or kidney cancer.

This rearrangement joins TRBV2 to TRBJ2-3; 8 bases are a match to TRBD2. Germline V gives CDR1 SNHLY, CDR2 FYNNEI. The CDR3 runs to 15 residues. Losses at the gene ends were 6 bases for V and 0 bases for J; bases not matched to a gene: 5. The DNA of the CDR3 is TGTGCCAGCAGCGTGACTAGCGTAAGCACAGATACGCAGTATTTT. This sequence encodes CASSVTSVSTDTQYF.

The chain uses TRBV5-4 and TRBJ2-7; 7 bases match TRBD1. V was clipped by 0 bases and J by 4 bases; unmatched bases: 4. Germline V gene sequence: CDR1 SGHNT, CDR2 YYREEE (reference sequence). The CDR3 covers 14 residues. The CDR3 DNA reads as TGTGCCAGCAGCTTGGAGACAGGGAATTACGAGCAGTACTTC. Translating it yields CASSLETGNYEQYF.

CDR3 bases: TGTGCCAGCTCACCACTGACCGGGACTGCTGTGGCGGAGCAGTACTTC. Its protein product is CASSPLTGTAVAEQYF. This rearrangement joins TRBV18 to TRBJ2-7, with D maybe TRBD2 (6 bases). The ends were cut back, 1 base at V and 7 bases at J, with 20 bases in the middle. CDR1 is KGHSH, CDR2 LQKENI, per germline. The CDR3 consists of 16 residues.

This chain connects TRBV6-6 to TRBJ1-5, with D unclear. The CDR3 spans 13 residues. Trimming removed 4 bases at V and 4 bases at J, with 8 bases between. Germline CDR1 is MNHNY and CDR2 is SVGAGI (reference sequence). The CDR3 bases are TGTGCCAGCAGTTTTTCCGCTAATCAGCCCCAGCATTTT. Translating gives CASSFSANQPQHF.

This sequence joins TRBV7-8 and TRBJ1-6; D is undetermined. V was cut by 1 base and J by 10 bases, with 11 bases left in between. This CDR3 region has 14 residues. The V gene's germline CDR1 is SGHVS and CDR2 FQNEAQ. CDR3 amino acids: CASSLEGDISPLHF. In nucleotides, the CDR3 is TGTGCCAGCAGCTTAGAGGGTGACATCTCACCCCTCCACTTT. Using reference TRBV7-8 and TRBJ1-6 for the parts outside the CDR3, the full variable domain is GAGVSQSPRYKVAKRGQDVALRCDPISGHVSLFWYQQALGQGPEFLTYFQNEAQLDKSGLPSDRFFAERPEGSVSTLKIQRTQQEDSAVYLCASSLEGDISPLHFGNGTRLTVT.

The gene calls are TRBV7-6 and TRBJ2-7, with a possible D match to TRBD2 (5 bases). Germline loops: CDR1 SGHVS, CDR2 FNYEAQ. This CDR3 comprises 13 residues. Trimming pared 10 bases from V and 1 base from J, leaving 14 bases between. CDR3 coding DNA: TGTGCCACCTCTCCGGGGTATTCCTACGAGCAGTACTTC. It yields the protein CATSPGYSYEQYF. Based on the CDR3 plus reference TRBV7-6 and TRBJ2-7, the full variable domain is GAGVSQSPRYKVTKRGQDVALRCDPISGHVSLYWYRQALGQGPEFLTYFNYEAQQDKSGLPNDRFSAERPEGSISTLTIQRTEQRDSAMYRCATSPGYSYEQYFGPGTRLTVT.

The V gene is TRBV6-1, the J gene TRBJ1-1, with D possibly TRBD1 on 6 matching bases. The CDR3 runs 15 residues. Germline CDR1 reads MNHNS; CDR2 reads SASEGT. The V gene lost 7 bases and the J gene lost 7 bases, with 22 bases spanning the gap. CDR3 nucleotides: TGTGCCAGCAAGCACGGGGACACCCGTTACAGTGAAGCTTTCTTT. Translating gives CASKHGDTRYSEAFF.

The V gene is TRBV5-1, the J gene TRBJ2-3; 11 bases agree with TRBD1. The CDR3 has 14 residues. V shed 7 bases, J shed 4 bases, and the junction held 5 bases outside the gene matches. Looked up from germline, CDR1 is SGHRS and CDR2 is YFSETQ. The CDR3 protein is CASARDRGADTQYF. CDR3 nucleotide sequence: TGCGCCAGCGCCCGGGACAGGGGGGCAGATACGCAGTATTTT.

The V and J genes are TRBV29-1 and TRBJ1-2, with D unclear. CDR1 is SQVTM and CDR2 is ANQGSEA in the germline V gene. The CDR3 is 17 residues long. The ends were cut back, 4 bases at V and 3 bases at J, with 24 bases in the middle. CDR3 amino acids: CSVAFTADRINYYGYTF. CDR3 sequence (DNA): TGCAGCGTTGCCTTTACCGCCGACCGAATCAATTACTATGGCTACACCTTC. Supplemented by reference TRBV29-1 and TRBJ1-2, the full variable domain reads SAVISQKPSRDICQRGTSLTIQCQVDSQVTMMFWYRQQPGQSLTLIATANQGSEATYESGFVIDKFPISRPNLTFSTLTVSNMSPEDSSIYLCSVAFTADRINYYGYTFGSGTRLTVV.

Turning to this clone: Sequence at one end of the junction differs from germline and may be a read error. The CDR3 here is CASRYNSEAFF. In DNA form, the CDR3 reads TGTGCCAGCAGATACAACAGTGAAGCTTTCTTT. The chain joins TRBV5-8 to TRBJ1-1; D not resolved. The CDR3 is 11 amino acids. Germline lookup yields CDR1 SGHTS and CDR2 YDEGEE.

Points on this clone: The junction does not match germline at one end; this may be a read error. The V call is TRBV18, the J call TRBJ2-7; 9 nucleotides align to TRBD2. This CDR3 is built from 15 residues. From germline, CDR1 is KGHSH and CDR2 LQKENI. This CDR3 is CASRPSGVKSYAQYF. The DNA of the CDR3 is TGTGCCAGCCGTCCTAGCGGGGTAAAATCCTACGCGCAGTACTTC. Full variable domain (remainder filled in from reference TRBV18 and TRBJ2-7): NAGVMQNPRHLVRRRGQEARLRCSPMKGHSHVYWYRQLPEEGLKFMVYLQKENIIDESGMPKERFSAEFPKEGPSILRIQQVVRGDSAAYFCASRPSGVKSYAQYFGPGTRLTVT.

This chain connects TRBV7-3 to TRBJ2-1, with D uncertain. Germline loops: CDR1 SGHTA, CDR2 FQGTGA. The CDR3 extends over 14 amino acids. V was cut by 4 bases and J by 0 bases, with 7 bases left in between. CDR3 region: CASSSPGSYNEQFF. As DNA, the CDR3 is TGTGCCAGCAGCTCCCCCGGCTCCTACAATGAGCAGTTCTTC.

The rearrangement uses TRBV21-1 and TRBJ2-5; the DNA was not used to check the table's D call, TRBD1. TRBV21-1 counts as a pseudogene. This CDR3 spans 15 amino acids. CDR3 coding DNA: TGTGCCAGCAGCACGGGACACGCAATGGGTGAGACCCAGTACTTC. This encodes CASSTGHAMGETQYF.

The CDR3 sequence is CASSLFRWNTGELFF. CDR3 nucleotides: TGTGCCAGCAGCTTGTTCAGGTGGAACACCGGGGAGCTGTTTTTT. The rearrangement uses TRBV5-6 and TRBJ2-2; D is undetermined. The V and J ends lost 1 base and 1 base respectively, with 8 bases between them. CDR1 is SGHDT and CDR2 is YYEEEE in the germline V gene. CDR3 length equals 15 residues.

This chain joins TRBV6-6 and TRBJ2-5; TRBD2 aligns across 9 bases. CDR1 MNHNY and CDR2 SVGAGI come from the germline V gene (reference sequence). V shed 6 bases, J shed 5 bases, and the junction held 13 bases outside the gene matches. This CDR3 spans 16 amino acids. CDR3 in DNA: TGTGCCAGCAGGCCACCCGGCGGGAGGGCTTCGGAGACCCAGTACTTC. Translated, it gives CASRPPGGRASETQYF.

The chain employs TRBV6-6 and TRBJ2-7; 11 nucleotides match TRBD1. CDR3 size: 15 residues. After removal of 6 bases from V and 6 bases from J, the junction contained 10 bases not matched to a gene. Per the germline V gene, CDR1 is MNHNY and CDR2 is SVGAGI (reference sequence). CDR3 coding DNA: TGTGCCAGCAGCCACTACAGTGGGACAGGGGGCGAGCAGTACTTC. Translated: CASSHYSGTGGEQYF.

The chain has TRBV18 and TRBJ2-1, with TRBD2 identical over 8 bases. With 2 bases clipped from V and 7 bases from J, the junction kept 7 bases outside the gene matches. Germline assignment: CDR1 KGHSH and CDR2 LQKENI. The CDR3 is made up of 15 amino acids. The CDR3 sequence: CASSPWAGGSNEQFF. As DNA, the CDR3 is TGTGCCAGCTCACCATGGGCGGGAGGATCAAATGAGCAGTTCTTC. Full variable domain (rest looked up from reference TRBV18 and TRBJ2-1): NAGVMQNPRHLVRRRGQEARLRCSPMKGHSHVYWYRQLPEEGLKFMVYLQKENIIDESGMPKERFSAEFPKEGPSILRIQQVVRGDSAAYFCASSPWAGGSNEQFFGPGTRLTVL.

This chain joins TRBV6-5 and TRBJ1-1, with D perhaps matching TRBD1 (5 bases). The CDR3 extends over 14 amino acids. The V gene lost 8 bases and the J gene lost 6 bases, with 19 bases spanning the gap. CDR1 is MNHEY and CDR2 is SVGAGI in the germline V gene. CDR3 sequence: CASQPRQRGAEAFF. The CDR3 nucleotides are TGTGCCAGCCAACCAAGACAACGGGGGGCTGAAGCTTTCTTT.

The chain combines TRBV6-1 with TRBJ2-7; no clear D. V gave up 0 bases and J gave up 2 bases, with 11 bases separating them. Germline V gives CDR1 MNHNS, CDR2 SASEGT. This CDR3 comprises 15 residues. CDR3 sequence (DNA): TGTGCCAGCAGTGAAGCGGCCAGGCAACCCTACGAGCAGTACTTC. Amino acid sequence: CASSEAARQPYEQYF.

The chain links TRBV2 to TRBJ2-1; no definite D call. V lost 5 bases and J 8 bases, leaving 7 bases between the germline ends. This CDR3 has 11 amino acids. Looked up from germline, CDR1 is SNHLY and CDR2 is FYNNEI. Here the CDR3 DNA reads TGTGCCAGCAGTCCTCGGGATGAGCAGTTCTTC. This encodes CASSPRDEQFF.

CDR3 loop: CASSEGASGNYEQYF. The CDR3 DNA follows: TGTGCCAGCAGTGAAGGGGCTAGCGGGAACTACGAGCAGTACTTC. This chain links TRBV6-1 with TRBJ2-7, with 9 bases lining up with TRBD2. Germline CDR1 is MNHNS and CDR2 is SASEGT. V gave up 1 base and J gave up 3 bases; unmatched junction bases: 4. The length of the CDR3 is 15 residues.

The chain combines TRBV18 with TRBJ1-5, with 7 bases lining up with TRBD1. This CDR3 is 16 amino acids long. Trimming cost V 2 bases and J 7 bases; bases outside gene matches: 11. The germline CDR1 and CDR2 sequences are KGHSH and LQKENI. The CDR3 DNA sequence: TGTGCCAGCTCACCAGGCGAGGGGGCCGTTTTGCAGCCCCAGCATTTT. Amino acid sequence: CASSPGEGAVLQPQHF.

The rearrangement uses TRBV29-1 and TRBJ2-7; 10 bases agree with TRBD1. CDR3 length: 12 residues. Germline V gene data show CDR1 as SQVTM and CDR2 as ANQGSEA. Losses at the gene ends were 4 bases for V and 12 bases for J; bases not matched to a gene: 9. CDR3 sequence reads: CSVAGTGESVYF. Here the CDR3 DNA reads TGCAGCGTTGCCGGGACAGGGGAATCGGTGTACTTC.

The V and J genes are TRBV7-2 and TRBJ1-1, with 9 bases identical to TRBD1. The V gene end was trimmed by 5 bases and the J gene end by 4 bases; junction bases not matched to a gene: 8. The CDR3 runs 15 residues. The germline CDR1 and CDR2 sequences are SGHTA and FQGNSA. Written as DNA, the CDR3 is TGTGCCAGCAGCCCCAAGACAGGGGGTCGCACTGAAGCTTTCTTT. Translated, it gives CASSPKTGGRTEAFF.

The CDR3 nucleotides are TGTGCCAGCAGCCCGAGTGGTATTGGAAACACCATATATTTT. Translated, it gives CASSPSGIGNTIYF. V and J are TRBV5-6 and TRBJ1-3; unclear D gene. Trimming removed 4 bases from V and 3 bases from J, with 11 bases in between. Germline loops: CDR1 SGHDT, CDR2 YYEEEE. CDR3 length equals 14 residues.

This clone appeared once. CDR3: CASSLGSHQETQYF. CDR3 in DNA: TGCGCCAGCAGCCTCGGATCGCACCAAGAGACCCAGTACTTC. The V gene is TRBV5-1, the J gene TRBJ2-5; D ambiguous. The CDR3 is 14 residues long. V dropped 4 bases and J dropped 0 bases, with 10 bases sitting between them. Germline V gene data show CDR1 as SGHRS and CDR2 as YFSETQ.

This chain uses TRBV20-1 with TRBJ2-5; D might be TRBD1 (5 bases). Trimming took 7 bases from V and 5 from J, leaving 11 bases between them. This CDR3 is 11 amino acids long. Per the germline V gene, CDR1 is DFQATT and CDR2 is SNEGSKA (reference sequence). CDR3 sequence: CSVGPRETQYF. In DNA form, the CDR3 reads TGCAGTGTGGGGCCTCGGGAGACCCAGTACTTC.

This chain joins TRBV10-3 and TRBJ2-1; D ambiguous. This CDR3 is 16 amino acids long. V was pared by 8 bases and J by 2 bases, with 19 bases between. The germline CDR1 and CDR2 sequences are ENHRY and SYGVKD. In nucleotides, the CDR3 is TGTGCCATCCAGGAAAGGGCCCAGCTGGCCTACAATGAGCAGTTCTTC. As protein: CAIQERAQLAYNEQFF.

The chain uses TRBV19 and TRBJ2-3, with a possible D match to TRBD2 (5 bases). CDR3 length: 15 residues. Trimming cost V 1 base and J 3 bases, with 11 bases left between them. The germline V gene has CDR1 LNHDA and CDR2 SQIVND (reference sequence). Here the CDR3 DNA reads TGTGCCAGTAGTATAGGGTTGGAGGTTACAGATACGCAGTATTTT. This translates into CASSIGLEVTDTQYF.

This chain links TRBV7-2 with TRBJ2-6; 8 bases are shared with TRBD2. Trimming cost V 3 bases and J 2 bases; bases outside gene matches: 3. CDR3 size: 16 residues. Germline CDR1 SGHTA, CDR2 FQGNSA. The CDR3 spells CASSFTAGAGANVLTF. DNA of the CDR3: TGTGCCAGCAGCTTTACAGCGGGAGCTGGGGCCAACGTCCTGACTTTC.

The chain links TRBV5-1 to TRBJ2-3; no definite D call. Per germline, CDR1 SGHRS and CDR2 YFSETQ. The CDR3 is made up of 13 amino acids. V lost 2 bases and J 3 bases, leaving 7 bases between the germline ends. This CDR3 is CASSLIRTDTQYF. The CDR3 region has the DNA TGCGCCAGCAGCTTAATACGTACAGATACGCAGTATTTT.